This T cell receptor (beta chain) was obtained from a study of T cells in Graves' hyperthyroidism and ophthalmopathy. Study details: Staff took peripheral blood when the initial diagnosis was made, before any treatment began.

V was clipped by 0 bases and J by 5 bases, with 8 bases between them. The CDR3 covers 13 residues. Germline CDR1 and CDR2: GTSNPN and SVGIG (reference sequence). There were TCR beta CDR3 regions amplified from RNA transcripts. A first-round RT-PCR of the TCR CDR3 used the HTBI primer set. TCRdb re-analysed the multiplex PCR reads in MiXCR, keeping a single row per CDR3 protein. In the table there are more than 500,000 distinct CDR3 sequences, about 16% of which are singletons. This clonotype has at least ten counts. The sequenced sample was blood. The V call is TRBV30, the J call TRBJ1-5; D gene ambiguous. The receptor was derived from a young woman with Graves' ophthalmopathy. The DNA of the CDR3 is TGTGCCTGGAGTGTGGCTCGGGATCAGCCCCAGCATTTT. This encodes CAWSVARDQPQHF.